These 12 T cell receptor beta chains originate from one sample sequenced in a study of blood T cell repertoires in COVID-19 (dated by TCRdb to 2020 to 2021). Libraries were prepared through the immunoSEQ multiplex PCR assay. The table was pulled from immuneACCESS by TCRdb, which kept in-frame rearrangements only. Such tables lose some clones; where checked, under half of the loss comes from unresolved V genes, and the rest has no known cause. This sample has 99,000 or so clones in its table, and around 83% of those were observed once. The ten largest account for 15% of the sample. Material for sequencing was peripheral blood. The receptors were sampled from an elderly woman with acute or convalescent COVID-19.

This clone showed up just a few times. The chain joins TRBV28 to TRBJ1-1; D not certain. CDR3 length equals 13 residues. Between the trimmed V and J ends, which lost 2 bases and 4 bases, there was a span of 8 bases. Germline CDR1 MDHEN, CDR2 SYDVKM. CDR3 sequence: CASSLRGITEAFF. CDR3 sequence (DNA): TGTGCCAGCAGTTTACGGGGAATCACTGAAGCTTTCTTT.

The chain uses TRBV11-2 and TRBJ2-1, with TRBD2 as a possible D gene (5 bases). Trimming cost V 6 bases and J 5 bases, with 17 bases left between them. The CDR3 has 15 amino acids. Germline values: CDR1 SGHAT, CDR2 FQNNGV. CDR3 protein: CASRPLAQKNNEQFF. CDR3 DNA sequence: TGTGCCAGCAGGCCCCTAGCACAGAAGAACAATGAGCAGTTCTTC.

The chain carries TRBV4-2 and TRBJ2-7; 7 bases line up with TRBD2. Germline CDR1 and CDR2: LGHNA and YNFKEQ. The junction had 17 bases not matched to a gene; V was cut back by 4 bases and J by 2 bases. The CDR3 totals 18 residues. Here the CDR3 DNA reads TGTGCCAGCAGCCTTGGCCAAGGCCGCACTAGCGACACCTACGAGCAGTACTTC. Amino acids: CASSLGQGRTSDTYEQYF.

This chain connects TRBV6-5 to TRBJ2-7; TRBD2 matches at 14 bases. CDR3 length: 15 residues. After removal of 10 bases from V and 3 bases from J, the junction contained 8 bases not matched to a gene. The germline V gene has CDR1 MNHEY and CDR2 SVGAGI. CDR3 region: CATKDGTSGSYEQYV. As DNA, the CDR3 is TGTGCCACCAAAGACGGGACTAGCGGGAGCTACGAGCAGTACGTC.

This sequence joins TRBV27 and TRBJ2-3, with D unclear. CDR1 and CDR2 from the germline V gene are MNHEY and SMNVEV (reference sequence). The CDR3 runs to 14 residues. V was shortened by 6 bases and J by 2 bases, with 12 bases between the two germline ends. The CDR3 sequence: CASRVTLLTDTQYF. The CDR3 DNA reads TGTGCCAGCAGAGTAACTCTACTCACAGATACGCAGTATTTT.

CDR3 sequence: CASGSMGLAGGHNEQFF. CDR3 DNA sequence: TGTGCTAGTGGTTCTATGGGACTAGCGGGAGGTCACAATGAGCAGTTCTTC. V gene TRBV12-5 combines with J gene TRBJ2-1; 15 nucleotides match TRBD2. Looked up from germline, CDR1 is LGHNT and CDR2 is FRNRAP. This CDR3 region has 17 residues. With 4 bases clipped from V and 5 bases from J, the junction kept 6 bases outside the gene matches. Supplemented by reference TRBV12-5 and TRBJ2-1, the full variable domain reads DARVTQTPRHKVTEMGQEVTMRCQPILGHNTVFWYRQTMMQGLELLAYFRNRAPLDDSGMPKDRFSAEMPDATLATLKIQPSEPRDSAVYFCASGSMGLAGGHNEQFFGPGTRLTVL.

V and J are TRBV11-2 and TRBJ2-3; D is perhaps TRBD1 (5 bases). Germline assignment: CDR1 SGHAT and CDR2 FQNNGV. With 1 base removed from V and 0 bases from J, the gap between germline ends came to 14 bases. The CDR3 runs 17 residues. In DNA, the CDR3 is TGTGCCAGCAGCTTAGTCCAGGGCAGGGCTAGCACAGATACGCAGTATTTT. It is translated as CASSLVQGRASTDTQYF.

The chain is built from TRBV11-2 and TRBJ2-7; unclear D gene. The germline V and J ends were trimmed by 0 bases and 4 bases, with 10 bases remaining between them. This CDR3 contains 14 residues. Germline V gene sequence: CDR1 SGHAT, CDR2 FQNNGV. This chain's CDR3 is CASSLDLQAYEQYV. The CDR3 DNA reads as TGTGCCAGCAGCTTAGATCTGCAGGCTTACGAGCAGTACGTC.

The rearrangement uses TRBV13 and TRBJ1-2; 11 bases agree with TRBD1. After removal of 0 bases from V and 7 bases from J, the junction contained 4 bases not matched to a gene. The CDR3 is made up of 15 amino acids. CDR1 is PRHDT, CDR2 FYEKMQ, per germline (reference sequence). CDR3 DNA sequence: TGTGCCAGCAGCTTAGGCGGACAGGGGGCGGGTGGCTACACCTTC. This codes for CASSLGGQGAGGYTF.

In nucleotides, the CDR3 is TGTGCCAGCCGATCGACAGGGGGCGACTATGGCTACACCTTC. Encoded protein: CASRSTGGDYGYTF. This chain connects TRBV6-6 to TRBJ1-2; the match to TRBD1 covers 10 bases. Germline CDR1 MNHNY, CDR2 SVGAGI (reference sequence). V lost 8 bases, J lost 3 bases, and 6 bases stayed unmatched. This CDR3 contains 14 residues.

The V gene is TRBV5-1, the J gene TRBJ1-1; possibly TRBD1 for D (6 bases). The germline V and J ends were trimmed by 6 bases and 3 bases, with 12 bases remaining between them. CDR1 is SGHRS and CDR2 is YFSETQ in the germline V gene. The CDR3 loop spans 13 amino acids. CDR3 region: CASNWEGDTEAFF. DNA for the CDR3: TGCGCCAGCAATTGGGAGGGGGACACTGAAGCTTTCTTT.

As DNA, the CDR3 is TGTGCCAGCAGCACAGGGTACAATGAGCAGTTCTTC. This gives the protein CASSTGYNEQFF. The gene calls are TRBV27 and TRBJ2-1, with D tentatively TRBD1 (6 bases). Between the trimmed V and J ends, which lost 6 bases and 4 bases, there was a span of 7 bases. The CDR3 is 12 amino acids. The germline CDR1 and CDR2 sequences are MNHEY and SMNVEV (reference sequence).